The 28 T cell receptor beta chains given below trace back to one sample, sequenced in a study of T cells in Graves' hyperthyroidism and ophthalmopathy. It was RNA transcripts that yielded the amplified TCR beta CDR3 regions. The study used the HTBI primer set for a first-round RT-PCR of the TCR CDR3. TCRdb reprocessed the multiplex PCR reads with MiXCR, giving one entry per CDR3 protein. In the table there are 400,000 or so distinct CDR3 sequences, roughly 15% of which are singletons. Sequencing input: blood. Receptors originate from a woman in her twenties or thirties with Graves' ophthalmopathy.

A single count supports this clonotype. A much larger clonotype is one base distant, so this may be a read error. The chain links TRBV10-2 to TRBJ1-2, with TRBD1 identical over 7 bases. The CDR3 has 15 residues. Germline CDR1 reads WSHSY; CDR2 reads SAAADI. As DNA, the CDR3 is TGCGCCAGCAGTGACCTAGGGGGCCGTGACTATGGCCACACCTTC. This codes for CASSDLGGRDYGHTF.

The sample holds many counts of this clonotype. The CDR3 spells CASRAGKYSNQPQHF. CDR3 sequence (DNA): TGTGCCAGCAGGGCAGGAAAGTATAGCAATCAGCCCCAGCATTTT. The V call is TRBV2, the J call TRBJ1-5; D ambiguous. Between the trimmed V and J ends, which lost 6 bases and 0 bases, there was a span of 12 bases. CDR1 is SNHLY, CDR2 FYNNEI, per germline. This CDR3 spans 15 amino acids.

This clonotype was seen ten or more times. The V call is TRBV10-3, the J call TRBJ1-2; no firm D call. The CDR3 has 11 residues. Germline CDR1 reads ENHRY; CDR2 reads SYGVKD. Trimming left V 5 bases short and J 8 bases short, with 9 bases between. The CDR3 protein is CAISPDEGYTF. Here the CDR3 DNA reads TGTGCCATCAGTCCCGACGAGGGCTACACCTTC.

J is TRBJ1-1 and V is TRBV5-6; D not resolved. V shed 1 base and J shed 0 bases, with 16 bases lying between them. The CDR3 is 17 residues long. Germline CDR1 is SGHDT and CDR2 is YYEEEE. The CDR3 is CASSLSLGPGVNTEAFF. In DNA form, the CDR3 reads TGTGCCAGCAGCTTGTCGCTGGGTCCAGGCGTGAACACTGAAGCTTTCTTT.

A few counts support this clonotype. V is TRBV20-1 and J is TRBJ2-1; D is perhaps TRBD2 (6 bases). CDR3 size: 15 residues. CDR1 and CDR2 from the germline V gene are DFQATT and SNEGSKA (reference sequence). V gave up 6 bases and J gave up 8 bases, with 23 bases separating them. The chain's CDR3 is CSAQLGLPRLHEQFF. DNA of the CDR3: TGCAGTGCCCAGTTGGGACTTCCAAGACTTCATGAGCAGTTCTTC.

This clonotype showed up many times. This sequence joins TRBV28 and TRBJ1-2; D might be TRBD1 (6 bases). Germline CDR1 is MDHEN and CDR2 is SYDVKM. The ends were cut back, 7 bases at V and 8 bases at J, with 14 bases in the middle. The CDR3 extends over 12 amino acids. CDR3 loop: CASTKTGGGYTF. Here the CDR3 DNA reads TGTGCCAGCACGAAGACAGGAGGGGGCTACACCTTC.

This clonotype was recorded at least ten times. The chain links TRBV30 to TRBJ2-1; no clear D. From germline, CDR1 is GTSNPN and CDR2 SVGIG (reference sequence). V gave up 4 bases and J gave up 5 bases, with 12 bases separating them. The CDR3 length is 13 residues. CDR3 sequence reads: CAWMGIGHNEQFF. Written as DNA, the CDR3 is TGTGCCTGGATGGGGATAGGGCACAATGAGCAGTTCTTC.

At least ten counts were recorded for this clonotype. The chain carries TRBV7-9 and TRBJ2-2; D is possibly TRBD2 (5 bases). Looked up from germline, CDR1 is SEHNR and CDR2 is FQNEAQ (reference sequence). The V end was cut by 5 bases, the J end by 1 base, with 8 bases between. CDR3 length: 14 amino acids. CDR3 sequence (DNA): TGTGCCAGCAGCGCAGCGGAGAACACCGGGGAGCTGTTTTTT. Translation: CASSAAENTGELFF.

To note about this clonotype: This may come from a read error, since a much larger clone is one base off. The V gene is TRBV3-1, the J gene TRBJ2-5; D call uncertain. The CDR3 has 12 amino acids. Germline V gene data show CDR1 as LGHDT and CDR2 as YNNKEL (reference sequence). The CDR3 DNA reads TGTGCCGGCAGCCAAGATCGGCAGACCCAGTACTTC. This sequence encodes CAGSQDRQTQYF.

Details on this clonotype: A clone one base away is much larger, so this may be a read error. The chain has TRBV24-1 and TRBJ2-7; D is tentatively TRBD1 or TRBD2 (5 bases each). V was clipped by 10 bases and J by 2 bases, with 14 bases between them. Germline V gives CDR1 KGHDR, CDR2 SFDVKD. This CDR3 is 13 amino acids long. CDR3 protein: CATSRGGPYEQYF. The DNA of the CDR3 is TGTGCCACTTCCCGTGGGGGTCCCTACGAGCAGTACTTC.

This clonotype was found many times. The chain has TRBV11-2 and TRBJ2-7; D is possibly TRBD1 (7 bases). CDR3 length: 17 residues. The ends were cut back, 5 bases at V and 3 bases at J, with 23 bases in the middle. Germline V gene data show CDR1 as SGHAT and CDR2 as FQNNGV. CDR3 region: CASSGGWDRTTLYEQYF. CDR3 coding DNA: TGTGCCAGCAGCGGGGGGTGGGACAGAACGACCCTCTACGAGCAGTACTTC.

This clonotype was picked up a small number of times. This sequence joins TRBV27 and TRBJ1-6; TRBD1 is a possible D gene (5 bases). The CDR3 is made up of 13 amino acids. Germline lookup yields CDR1 MNHEY and CDR2 SMNVEV (reference sequence). V was cut by 4 bases and J by 11 bases, with 12 bases left in between. CDR3 DNA sequence: TGTGCCAGCAGTTACGGGGGGTTGACACCCCTCCACTTT. Amino acid sequence: CASSYGGLTPLHF.

The gene calls are TRBV20-1 and TRBJ2-7; TRBD2 might be the D (6 bases). Trimming left V 5 bases short and J 1 base short, with 15 bases between. There are 14 residues in the CDR3. In germline, CDR1 is DFQATT, CDR2 SNEGSKA (reference sequence). CDR3 nucleotide sequence: TGCAGTGCTGCGGGCCGGGGGAGGTCCTACGAGCAGTACTTC. Its translation is CSAAGRGRSYEQYF.

For this clonotype: This clone may be a read error of a much larger clone one base away. The chain is built from TRBV11-2 and TRBJ1-1; D ambiguous. Germline lookup yields CDR1 SGHAT and CDR2 FQNNGV. The CDR3 covers 12 residues. CDR3 sequence reads: CASSFPNTKAFF. In nucleotides, the CDR3 is TGTGCCAGCAGCTTTCCAAACACTAAAGCTTTCTTT.

This clonotype was seen many times. The chain has TRBV5-6 and TRBJ2-1, with D perhaps matching TRBD1 (5 bases). The V and J ends lost 3 bases and 5 bases respectively, with 9 bases between them. Germline lookup yields CDR1 SGHDT and CDR2 YYEEEE. The CDR3 is 13 residues long. This CDR3 reads CASSWYRNNEQFF. For the CDR3, the DNA is TGTGCCAGCAGCTGGTACAGGAACAATGAGCAGTTCTTC.

This clonotype was picked up a small number of times. This sequence joins TRBV5-6 and TRBJ2-2; D might be TRBD1 (5 bases). CDR3 length: 16 amino acids. Germline V gene sequence: CDR1 SGHDT, CDR2 YYEEEE. The V end lost 0 bases, the J end lost 2 bases, and 11 bases lay between the germline ends. The CDR3 protein is CASSLEEGHNTGELFF. The CDR3 bases are TGTGCCAGCAGCTTGGAAGAAGGACACAACACCGGGGAGCTGTTTTTT.

This clonotype was seen a handful of times. This chain links TRBV9 with TRBJ1-1; D is uncertain. In germline, CDR1 is SGDLS, CDR2 YYNGEE. V was trimmed by 0 bases and J by 3 bases, leaving 6 bases between them. The CDR3 is 13 amino acids. CDR3 sequence (DNA): TGTGCCAGCAGCGTAGCCTTGGACACTGAAGCTTTCTTT. Its protein is CASSVALDTEAFF.

This clonotype appeared many times. The chain recombines TRBV6-1 with TRBJ1-1; perhaps TRBD1 as D (5 bases). Germline V gives CDR1 MNHNS, CDR2 SASEGT. This CDR3 comprises 13 residues. Trimming shortened V by 3 bases and J by 7 bases, and 12 bases separated the two germline ends. CDR3: CASSEGPTYEAFF. As DNA, the CDR3 is TGTGCCAGCAGTGAGGGACCGACTTATGAAGCTTTCTTT.

This clonotype was seen ten or more times. The chain couples TRBV12-3 or TRBV12-4 to TRBJ2-3; D call uncertain. V dropped 3 bases and J dropped 2 bases, with 9 bases sitting between them. CDR3 size: 14 residues. The CDR3 DNA reads as TGTGCCAGCAGTTTCACCCAATTCACAGATACGCAGTATTTT. It translates to CASSFTQFTDTQYF.

The table lists this clonotype with a few counts. The chain combines TRBV28 with TRBJ1-6; D is perhaps TRBD1 (5 bases). The CDR3 contains 13 residues. The V and J ends lost 10 bases and 11 bases respectively, with 18 bases between them. Germline-derived CDR1 and CDR2 are MDHEN and SYDVKM. As DNA, the CDR3 is TGTGCCATTTCGACAGCCAACACGACACCCCTCCACTTT. The encoded protein is CAISTANTTPLHF.

The chain carries TRBV3-1 and TRBJ2-7; 9 nucleotides agree with TRBD2. The CDR3 is made up of 14 amino acids. CDR1 LGHDT and CDR2 YNNKEL come from the germline V gene (reference sequence). J gave up 0 bases and V 8 bases, and 5 bases lay outside the gene matches. Here the CDR3 reads CASGEAGGSYEQYF. DNA of the CDR3: TGTGCCAGCGGAGAAGCGGGGGGCTCCTACGAGCAGTACTTC.

This rearrangement joins TRBV9 to TRBJ2-1; D is possibly TRBD1 (5 bases). V was shortened by 0 bases and J by 3 bases, with 10 bases between the two germline ends. The length of the CDR3 is 15 residues. Germline CDR1 reads SGDLS; CDR2 reads YYNGEE. The chain's CDR3 is CASSVVEQDYNEQFF. DNA for the CDR3: TGTGCCAGCAGCGTAGTAGAACAGGACTACAATGAGCAGTTCTTC. The full variable domain, completed using reference TRBV9 and TRBJ2-1, is DSGVTQTPKHLITATGQRVTLRCSPRSGDLSVYWYQQSLDQGLQFLIQYYNGEERAKGNILERFSAQQFPDLHSELNLSSLELGDSALYFCASSVVEQDYNEQFFGPGTRLTVL.

This clonotype was seen more than once but under ten times. This chain connects TRBV7-9 to TRBJ2-7; D is unresolved. CDR1 and CDR2 (germline): SEHNR, FQNEAQ (reference sequence). V was trimmed by 5 bases and J by 8 bases, leaving 13 bases between them. CDR3 length equals 12 residues. The CDR3 DNA follows: TGTGCCAGCAGCGAAAGGGCGGTCCAGCAGTACTTC. Its protein product is CASSERAVQQYF.

This clonotype occurred many times. The rearrangement uses TRBV20-1 and TRBJ1-5; 9 bases agree with TRBD1. CDR1 is DFQATT and CDR2 is SNEGSKA in the germline V gene (reference sequence). There are 14 residues in the CDR3. Trimming cost V 6 bases and J 6 bases; bases outside gene matches: 9. CDR3 sequence reads: CSANRGQGGQPQHF. The CDR3 DNA reads as TGCAGTGCGAACAGGGGACAGGGCGGTCAGCCCCAGCATTTT.

This clonotype was detected ten times or more. The rearrangement uses TRBV7-6 and TRBJ2-2; 8 bases are shared with TRBD1. The CDR3 spans 17 residues. V shed 5 bases, J shed 3 bases, and the junction held 11 bases outside the gene matches. The germline CDR1 and CDR2 sequences are SGHVS and FNYEAQ. The CDR3 bases are TGTGCCAGCAGCACCTACGCAGGGGGCGATGACACCGGGGAGCTGTTTTTT. Its protein product is CASSTYAGGDDTGELFF.

This clonotype showed up many times. J is TRBJ2-5 and V is TRBV3-1; 10 bases fit TRBD2. Trimming cost V 2 bases and J 14 bases; bases outside gene matches: 17. The CDR3 runs to 16 residues. CDR1 is LGHDT, CDR2 YNNKEL, per germline (reference sequence). CDR3 protein: CASSQLPIGTSEGLYF. The DNA of the CDR3 is TGTGCCAGCAGCCAACTACCCATAGGGACTAGCGAGGGGCTATACTTC.

The table lists this clonotype with many counts. V and J are TRBV15 and TRBJ1-2; D is possibly TRBD1 (5 bases). Trimming stripped 7 bases from V and 5 bases from J, with 23 bases between. Germline V lookup: CDR1 LNHNV, CDR2 YYDKDF (reference sequence). This CDR3 has 16 residues. The CDR3 DNA reads as TGTGCCACCACGAAGAACGTGGCAGGGTTGAGGTATGGCTACACCTTC. Protein: CATTKNVAGLRYGYTF.

A few counts support this clonotype. This chain uses TRBV20-1 with TRBJ1-2; the D is unclear. Germline lookup yields CDR1 DFQATT and CDR2 SNEGSKA (reference sequence). The CDR3 covers 18 residues. V lost 0 bases to trimming and J lost 3 bases, with 23 bases between them. CDR3 nucleotides: TGCAGTGCTAGAGATGTTGCGAGAACCCCACAACCCCACTATGGCTACACCTTC. Its protein is CSARDVARTPQPHYGYTF.